A selection of T cell receptor beta chains follows, all from one sample in a study of blood T cell repertoires in COVID-19. Assay used: immunoSEQ multiplex PCR; TCRdb lists only in-frame clones, some missing. Of 50,000 to 70,000 clones listed, 75% to 80% were seen once; the top ten hold over 20%. Sample: peripheral blood. These receptors were taken from a man in his fifties or sixties with active or convalescent COVID-19. Each CDR3 is given without its conserved first and last residue.

V gene: TRBV4-2; CDR3 length: 11; J gene: TRBJ1-6; CDR3 protein: ASSQDRSSPLH
V gene: TRBV11-2; CDR3 length: 11; J gene: TRBJ1-6; CDR3 protein: ASSLERESPLH
V gene: TRBV7-8; CDR3 length: 13; J gene: TRBJ2-1; CDR3 protein: ASLRTSGSFDEQF
V gene: TRBV15; CDR3 length: 12; J gene: TRBJ2-7; CDR3 protein: ATSSHSDTYEQY
V gene: TRBV5-1; CDR3 length: 14; J gene: TRBJ2-7; CDR3 protein: ASSKTPGSLSDEQY
V gene: TRBV12-3/TRBV12-4; CDR3 length: 11; J gene: TRBJ2-7; CDR3 protein: ASSWGGNYEQY
V gene: TRBV7-9; CDR3 length: 14; J gene: TRBJ2-2; CDR3 protein: ASSRRGTGGPGELF
V gene: TRBV2; CDR3 length: 13; J gene: TRBJ2-1; CDR3 protein: ANLLAGGPINEQF
V gene: TRBV3-1/TRBV3-2; CDR3 length: 13; J gene: TRBJ2-1; CDR3 protein: ASSRGVAGVLHQF
V gene: TRBV6-4; CDR3 length: 13; J gene: TRBJ2-5; CDR3 protein: ASSEGGGPWETQY
V gene: TRBV5-1; CDR3 length: 14; J gene: TRBJ2-1; CDR3 protein: ASSLGGGSSYNEQF
V gene: TRBV4-1; CDR3 length: 14; J gene: TRBJ2-1; CDR3 protein: ASSQGLAGRYNEQF
V gene: TRBV7-3; CDR3 length: 12; J gene: TRBJ1-1; CDR3 protein: ASSASGENTEAF
V gene: TRBV6-5; CDR3 length: 11; J gene: TRBJ2-7; CDR3 protein: ASRTGQGHEQY
V gene: TRBV11-2; CDR3 length: 11; J gene: TRBJ2-1; CDR3 protein: ASSLPTANEQF
V gene: TRBV6-1; CDR3 length: 11; J gene: TRBJ1-1; CDR3 protein: ASNLGRDTEAF
V gene: TRBV4-2; CDR3 length: 10; J gene: TRBJ2-1; CDR3 protein: ASSQTSGEQF
V gene: TRBV13; CDR3 length: 10; J gene: TRBJ2-1; CDR3 protein: ASSLVSGEQF
V gene: TRBV12-5; CDR3 length: 15; J gene: TRBJ2-3; CDR3 protein: ASGPLPGAGGPHTQY
V gene: TRBV29-1; CDR3 length: 10; J gene: TRBJ1-1; CDR3 protein: SAGTGNTEAF
V gene: TRBV10-3; CDR3 length: 11; J gene: TRBJ1-2; CDR3 protein: AISAGTGYGYT
V gene: TRBV5-1; CDR3 length: 12; J gene: TRBJ1-1; CDR3 protein: ASSTVGVNTEAF
V gene: TRBV19; CDR3 length: 13; J gene: TRBJ1-1; CDR3 protein: ASSIEWARNTEAF
V gene: TRBV10-3; CDR3 length: 12; J gene: TRBJ1-1; CDR3 protein: AISEDRVGTEAF
V gene: TRBV9; CDR3 length: 13; J gene: TRBJ2-2; CDR3 protein: ASSSRGLGTGELF
V gene: TRBV28; CDR3 length: 12; J gene: TRBJ1-1; CDR3 protein: ASSLWRTGTEAF
V gene: TRBV4-2; CDR3 length: 13; J gene: TRBJ2-1; CDR3 protein: ASSQSSGAYNEQF
V gene: TRBV5-1; CDR3 length: 12; J gene: TRBJ1-5; CDR3 protein: ASSLDGGDQPQH
V gene: TRBV5-1; CDR3 length: 13; J gene: TRBJ1-5; CDR3 protein: ASSLGQGDNQPQH
V gene: TRBV5-1; CDR3 length: 12; J gene: TRBJ2-1; CDR3 protein: ASSSLTGENEQF
V gene: TRBV19; CDR3 length: 17; J gene: TRBJ2-3; CDR3 protein: ASSRRGLAGGQGTDTQY
V gene: TRBV29-1; CDR3 length: 13; J gene: TRBJ2-2; CDR3 protein: SVGTSGAGTGELF
V gene: TRBV18; CDR3 length: 12; J gene: TRBJ2-3; CDR3 protein: ASSPPGLAATQY
V gene: TRBV7-3; CDR3 length: 14; J gene: TRBJ2-2; CDR3 protein: ASSLTFNSFRGELF
V gene: TRBV27; CDR3 length: 13; J gene: TRBJ2-3; CDR3 protein: ASSLSWGVGRTQY
V gene: TRBV30; CDR3 length: 12; J gene: TRBJ1-2; CDR3 protein: AWSAGLRGYGYT
V gene: TRBV5-4; CDR3 length: 15; J gene: TRBJ2-2; CDR3 protein: ASSLETGLAATGELF
V gene: TRBV18; CDR3 length: 13; J gene: TRBJ1-1; CDR3 protein: ASSPGGGGGTEAF
V gene: TRBV18; CDR3 length: 10; J gene: TRBJ1-1; CDR3 protein: ASSAMNTEAF
V gene: TRBV7-8; CDR3 length: 14; J gene: TRBJ2-3; CDR3 protein: ASSSRTGGNTDTQY
V gene: TRBV6-2/TRBV6-3; CDR3 length: 14; J gene: TRBJ1-5; CDR3 protein: ASSYSPGKLNQPQH
V gene: TRBV7-9; CDR3 length: 13; J gene: TRBJ1-4; CDR3 protein: ASSLRGGANEKLF
V gene: TRBV21-1; CDR3 length: 14; J gene: TRBJ2-3; CDR3 protein: ASSKALVGGTDTQY
V gene: TRBV3-1/TRBV3-2; CDR3 length: 10; J gene: TRBJ2-7; CDR3 protein: ASSQGTGERD
V gene: TRBV19; CDR3 length: 16; J gene: TRBJ1-1; CDR3 protein: ASSITWTGWAPNTEAF
V gene: TRBV7-9; CDR3 length: 14; J gene: TRBJ1-3; CDR3 protein: ASSPVQTGGGNTIY
V gene: TRBV9; CDR3 length: 16; J gene: TRBJ2-1; CDR3 protein: ASSVAPIEAGGYNEQF
V gene: TRBV5-4; CDR3 length: 13; J gene: TRBJ2-7; CDR3 protein: ASSRKQGTDYEQY
V gene: TRBV2; CDR3 length: 13; J gene: TRBJ2-7; CDR3 protein: ASRGSGGGRYEQY
V gene: TRBV9; CDR3 length: 12; J gene: TRBJ2-5; CDR3 protein: ASSVTGNQETQY
V gene: TRBV7-2; CDR3 length: 12; J gene: TRBJ1-4; CDR3 protein: ASSRTGTNEKLF
V gene: TRBV5-1; CDR3 length: 14; J gene: TRBJ1-1; CDR3 protein: ASSLAPGQSNTEAF
V gene: TRBV9; CDR3 length: 14; J gene: TRBJ2-3; CDR3 protein: ASSVASGQFTDTQY
V gene: TRBV6-5; CDR3 length: 12; J gene: TRBJ1-1; CDR3 protein: ASSYADRSVEAF